These 21 T cell receptor beta chains were all obtained from the same sample, sequenced in a study of cytomegalovirus exposure and HLA in healthy donors. Libraries were prepared by immunoSEQ multiplex PCR; TCRdb keeps only in-frame clonotypes and omits some of them. This sample yields approximately 210,000 clones, of which just over 85% are seen a single time; roughly 3% belongs to the top ten. The material sequenced was PBMCs. The receptors here all came from a woman aged 18-30 years in good health and CMV-seronegative.

The V and J genes are TRBV6-5 and TRBJ2-1, with D possibly TRBD2 on 7 matching bases. This CDR3 is 15 amino acids long. Per germline, CDR1 MNHEY and CDR2 SVGAGI. V gave up 0 bases and J gave up 7 bases, with 13 bases separating them. In nucleotides, the CDR3 is TGTGCCAGCAGTTACTCGCAGGGGAGGGGGAATGAGCAGTTCTTC. Protein product: CASSYSQGRGNEQFF.

This sequence joins TRBV4-2 and TRBJ2-1; D unresolved. The V gene's germline CDR1 is LGHNA and CDR2 YNFKEQ. The CDR3 covers 16 residues. V shed 0 bases and J shed 1 base, with 10 bases lying between them. For the CDR3, the DNA is TGTGCCAGCAGCCAAGATTTGCAGGTGTCCTACAATGAGCAGTTCTTC. It codes for CASSQDLQVSYNEQFF.

This chain joins TRBV9 and TRBJ2-3; maybe TRBD1 (6 bases). V lost 3 bases, J lost 2 bases, and 16 bases lay in between. In germline, CDR1 is SGDLS, CDR2 YYNGEE. The length of the CDR3 is 16 residues. CDR3 region: CASSAEATGITDTQYF. The DNA of the CDR3 is TGTGCCAGCAGCGCGGAAGCCACAGGGATCACAGATACGCAGTATTTT.

The chain is built from TRBV30 and TRBJ2-7, with 11 bases that match TRBD2. Germline CDR1 is GTSNPN and CDR2 is SVGIG (reference sequence). The ends lost 4 bases at V and 6 bases at J; junction bases unmatched: 2. There are 12 residues in the CDR3. In nucleotides, the CDR3 is TGTGCCTGGATTAGCGGGAGGGGCGAGCAGTACTTC. This sequence encodes CAWISGRGEQYF.

V and J are TRBV5-1 and TRBJ2-3; 11 nucleotides align to TRBD2. CDR3 size: 16 residues. The ends lost 5 bases at V and 6 bases at J; junction bases unmatched: 11. Germline V CDR1 and CDR2: SGHRS, YFSETQ. The CDR3 DNA reads as TGCGCCAGCAGTTACGGACTAGCGGGTGGTTTGGATACGCAGTATTTT. Protein sequence: CASSYGLAGGLDTQYF.

The genes are TRBV27 and TRBJ2-5; TRBD1 matches at 11 bases. J lost 5 bases, V lost 6 bases, and 17 bases had no gene match. This CDR3 region has 18 residues. Germline assignment: CDR1 MNHEY and CDR2 SMNVEV (reference sequence). CDR3 sequence reads: CASSLLGPGTGGVETQYF. CDR3 bases: TGTGCCAGCAGCCTCCTAGGCCCTGGGACAGGGGGGGTGGAGACCCAGTACTTC.

V and J are TRBV30 and TRBJ2-2; 7 nucleotides match TRBD2. The junction had 1 base not matched to a gene; V was cut back by 5 bases and J by 7 bases. The CDR3 covers 11 residues. Germline-derived CDR1 and CDR2 are GTSNPN and SVGIG (reference sequence). CDR3 in DNA: TGTGCCTGGTGGGGGGGCGGGGAGCTGTTTTTT. Translation: CAWWGGGELFF.

The chain links TRBV11-2 to TRBJ2-1; D not resolved. The CDR3 totals 15 residues. V shed 0 bases and J shed 1 base, with 7 bases lying between them. Per germline, CDR1 SGHAT and CDR2 FQNNGV. CDR3 region: CASSLDRVSYNEQFF. The CDR3, as DNA: TGTGCCAGCAGCTTAGATCGGGTTTCCTACAATGAGCAGTTCTTC.

This sequence joins TRBV27 and TRBJ2-1; D might be TRBD2 (6 bases). The CDR3 is 15 residues long. V was shortened by 6 bases and J by 2 bases, with 14 bases between the two germline ends. The germline V gene has CDR1 MNHEY and CDR2 SMNVEV (reference sequence). As DNA, the CDR3 is TGTGCCAGCAGCCTAGGAGGGGTGCCCTACAATGAGCAGTTCTTC. Translated, it gives CASSLGGVPYNEQFF.

V is TRBV2 and J is TRBJ2-3; 7 bases agree with TRBD2. Germline CDR1 and CDR2: SNHLY and FYNNEI. Unmatched junction bases numbered 8, after V lost 3 bases and J lost 8 bases. The CDR3 sequence is 14 residues long. CDR3 bases: TGTGCCAGCAGTGAGGCGGGAGAAGCTGGTACGCAGTATTTT. Translating gives CASSEAGEAGTQYF.

In this sample, this clone turned up once. The chain couples TRBV30 to TRBJ2-1; TRBD2 might be the D (6 bases). This CDR3 has 16 residues. The ends were cut back, 0 bases at V and 4 bases at J, with 16 bases in the middle. The germline V gene encodes CDR1 GTSNPN and CDR2 SVGIG (reference sequence). The CDR3 region is CAWSVTLANIYNEQFF. CDR3 sequence (DNA): TGTGCCTGGAGTGTAACCCTAGCGAATATTTACAATGAGCAGTTCTTC.

V is TRBV29-1 and J is TRBJ2-2, with 8 nucleotides matching TRBD1. Germline CDR1 and CDR2: SQVTM and ANQGSEA. This CDR3 has 16 amino acids. V dropped 4 bases and J dropped 2; count of bases not matched to a gene: 9. The CDR3 DNA reads as TGCAGCGTTGTTTCGGGGGACAGGAGTAACACCGGGGAGCTGTTTTTT. As protein: CSVVSGDRSNTGELFF.

The chain has TRBV29-1 and TRBJ2-7; possibly TRBD1 for D (6 bases). Germline V gene data show CDR1 as SQVTM and CDR2 as ANQGSEA. V shed 3 bases and J shed 0 bases, with 15 bases lying between them. CDR3 length equals 15 residues. The CDR3 nucleotides read TGCAGCGTTGAGGGGTGGACAGACAACTCCTACGAGCAGTACTTC. Translated, it gives CSVEGWTDNSYEQYF.

As DNA, the CDR3 is TGTGCCAGCAGCCCCGGGACAGGAGAGGGCTACACCTTC. Its protein is CASSPGTGEGYTF. The chain joins TRBV7-9 to TRBJ1-2; 8 bases are shared with TRBD1. J lost 8 bases, V lost 5 bases, and 7 bases had no gene match. Germline V gene lookup returns CDR1 SEHNR and CDR2 FQNEAQ (reference sequence). The CDR3 has 13 residues.

The chain is built from TRBV11-2 and TRBJ2-7; 9 nucleotides align to TRBD2. CDR1 and CDR2 (germline): SGHAT, FQNNGV. After removal of 6 bases from V and 2 bases from J, the junction contained 2 bases not matched to a gene. The CDR3 consists of 13 residues. This chain's CDR3 is CASRPSGTYEQYF. CDR3 DNA sequence: TGTGCCAGCAGGCCTAGCGGGACCTACGAGCAGTACTTC.

For this clone: Germline and junction disagree at one end, which may indicate a read error. The CDR3 coding sequence is TGTGCTAGCAGCCAAGGGACTAGCGGGAGGGCGGCCGAGCAGTACTTC. As protein: CASSQGTSGRAAEQYF. The chain has TRBV7-7 and TRBJ2-7; 16 bases fit TRBD2. The CDR3 spans 16 residues. Germline CDR1 and CDR2: SSHAT and FNYEAQ (reference sequence).

Remarks on this clone: At one end the junction does not follow the germline gene, possibly because of a read error. The chain links TRBV6-1 to TRBJ2-7, with TRBD2 matching over 9 bases. From germline, CDR1 is MNHNS and CDR2 SASEGT. The CDR3 contains 15 residues. CDR3 protein: CASNEFSGSSYEQYF. The CDR3 DNA reads as TGTGCCAGCAATGAATTTAGCGGGAGCTCCTACGAGCAGTACTTC.

This clone was counted a few times. The V and J genes are TRBV29-1 and TRBJ2-7; D remains ambiguous. CDR3 length equals 12 residues. The V end was cut by 0 bases, the J end by 6 bases, with 9 bases between. Germline lookup yields CDR1 SQVTM and CDR2 ANQGSEA. This CDR3 reads CSVEDRSSEQYF. The CDR3 DNA reads TGCAGCGTTGAAGATCGTAGCTCCGAGCAGTACTTC.

The rearrangement joins TRBV28 to TRBJ2-3; D is perhaps TRBD1 (6 bases). This CDR3 is 16 amino acids long. V was cut by 6 bases and J by 2 bases, with 18 bases left in between. The germline V gene encodes CDR1 MDHEN and CDR2 SYDVKM. The CDR3 bases are TGTGCCAGCAGCCCGGCAGGGGCCGAACCCACAGATACGCAGTATTTT. Protein: CASSPAGAEPTDTQYF.

The chain employs TRBV10-3 and TRBJ2-3; 9 bases agree with TRBD2. V lost 7 bases to trimming and J lost 8 bases; unmatched junction nucleotides: 4. Germline V gene data show CDR1 as ENHRY and CDR2 as SYGVKD. There are 12 residues in the CDR3. The CDR3 sequence: CAINELAGTQYF. The CDR3, as DNA: TGTGCCATCAACGAACTAGCGGGTACGCAGTATTTT.

The count of this clone is one. V usage is TRBV2 and J usage is TRBJ1-4, with 8 bases aligning to TRBD1. The CDR3 contains 15 residues. CDR1 is SNHLY and CDR2 is FYNNEI in the germline V gene. The V segment lost 8 bases and the J segment 6 bases; nucleotides outside the gene matches: 11. The CDR3, as DNA: TGTGCCAGCGGGGGCCCCCAGGGGGCTTATGAAAAACTGTTTTTT. This codes for CASGGPQGAYEKLFF.